The sequence of this T cell receptor (beta chain) was determined in a study of T cells in localized non-small cell lung cancer. Only in-frame clones appear in the TCRdb table, and some are missing; sequencing was by immunoSEQ multiplex PCR. The sample lists 30,000 to 40,000 clones, around 73% seen once, with around 35% in the top ten. This CDR3 is built from 14 residues. V lost 5 bases to trimming and J lost 3 bases; unmatched junction nucleotides: 3. Germline CDR1 SNHLY, CDR2 FYNNEI. This clone was seen a single time. This specimen was peripheral blood, taken before any cancer treatment. The chain carries TRBV2 and TRBJ2-7, with 11 bases that match TRBD1. The sequence came from a male donor older than 55 with stage II squamous cell lung carcinoma. The CDR3 spells CASSSGTGGYEQYF. In DNA form, the CDR3 reads TGTGCCAGCAGTTCCGGGACAGGGGGCTACGAGCAGTACTTC.